A single sample gave rise to the 17 T cell receptor beta chains below, sequenced in a study of cytomegalovirus exposure and HLA in healthy donors. Vbeta (60) and Jbeta (13) primers were used in the PCR. Method: immunoSEQ multiplex PCR; TCRdb's copy keeps in-frame clones and lacks some. The table lists 100,000 to 150,000 clones, around 80% of them singletons. Sequenced sample: PBMCs. These receptors were taken from a female donor in good health and CMV-seronegative.

The genes are TRBV28 and TRBJ1-1; D remains unclear. CDR3 length equals 12 residues. V gave up 2 bases and J gave up 5 bases, with 6 bases separating them. Per the germline V gene, CDR1 is MDHEN and CDR2 is SYDVKM. Here the CDR3 reads CASSLTSTEAFF. CDR3 bases: TGTGCCAGCAGTTTAACAAGTACTGAAGCTTTCTTT.

Only one count was recorded for this clone. CDR3: CASSIGTEYNEQFF. CDR3 sequence (DNA): TGTGCCAGTAGTATCGGGACAGAATACAATGAGCAGTTCTTC. The gene calls are TRBV19 and TRBJ2-1; 7 bases map to TRBD1. CDR3 length: 14 amino acids. Germline CDR1 reads LNHDA; CDR2 reads SQIVND (reference sequence). Trimming took 3 bases from V and 4 from J; bases not matched to a gene: 3.

This clone was seen once. Distinct nucleotide sequences in the sample also encode this CDR3. The chain has TRBV9 and TRBJ2-1; tentatively, D is TRBD2 (5 bases). Trimming shortened V by 1 base and J by 1 base, and 6 bases separated the two germline ends. CDR1 is SGDLS and CDR2 is YYNGEE in the germline V gene. The CDR3 covers 14 residues. The CDR3 spells CASSVSGSYNEQFF. CDR3 DNA sequence: TGTGCCAGCAGCGTAAGCGGATCCTACAATGAGCAGTTCTTC.

V is TRBV7-2 and J is TRBJ2-7, with 8 bases aligning to TRBD2. CDR1 is SGHTA and CDR2 is FQGNSA in the germline V gene. V gave up 1 base and J gave up 5 bases; unmatched junction bases: 7. The CDR3 consists of 15 residues. CDR3 nucleotide sequence: TGTGCCAGCAGCTTAGGGGGCCTAGCGGGCCACGAGCAGTACTTC. Protein: CASSLGGLAGHEQYF.

This clone was detected a few times. This sequence joins TRBV2 and TRBJ2-3; TRBD2 matches 8 bases. The V gene's germline CDR1 is SNHLY and CDR2 FYNNEI. CDR3 length equals 15 residues. The junction had 2 bases not matched to a gene; V was cut back by 3 bases and J by 0 bases. The CDR3 DNA sequence: TGTGCCAGCAGTGACGGACTAGCTAGCACAGATACGCAGTATTTT. As protein: CASSDGLASTDTQYF.

V gene TRBV4-1 combines with J gene TRBJ1-1, with D possibly matching TRBD1 (5 bases). V was shortened by 4 bases and J by 3 bases, with 18 bases between the two germline ends. The CDR3 spans 16 residues. The germline V gene has CDR1 MGHRA and CDR2 YSYEKL. The CDR3 loop reads CASSLREGPVDTEAFF. The CDR3 DNA reads as TGCGCCAGCAGCCTCCGGGAGGGACCGGTTGACACTGAAGCTTTCTTT.

This chain connects TRBV19 to TRBJ1-1; 7 nucleotides align to TRBD1. Trimming at V came to 7 bases and at J to 1 base, leaving 9 bases not matched to a gene. The CDR3 consists of 15 residues. Per the germline V gene, CDR1 is LNHDA and CDR2 is SQIVND (reference sequence). CDR3 loop: CASNGVQGWNTEAFF. In nucleotides, the CDR3 is TGTGCCAGTAACGGTGTACAGGGGTGGAACACTGAAGCTTTCTTT. Full variable domain (remainder filled in from reference TRBV19 and TRBJ1-1): DGGITQSPKYLFRKEGQNVTLSCEQNLNHDAMYWYRQDPGQGLRLIYYSQIVNDFQKGDIAEGYSVSREKKESFPLTVTSAQKNPTAFYLCASNGVQGWNTEAFFGQGTRLTVV.

The genes are TRBV5-4 and TRBJ2-1; 13 nucleotides line up with TRBD2. The CDR3 is 18 residues long. Germline loops: CDR1 SGHNT, CDR2 YYREEE (reference sequence). V trimming: 0 bases; J trimming: 3 bases; junction bases outside the gene matches: 6. The CDR3 region is CASSLGLAGGGFYNEQFF. The CDR3 DNA reads TGTGCCAGCAGCTTGGGACTAGCGGGAGGCGGCTTCTACAATGAGCAGTTCTTC.

The V gene is TRBV28, the J gene TRBJ2-1; 16 bases are shared with TRBD2. V dropped 4 bases and J dropped 7; count of bases not matched to a gene: 19. Germline-derived CDR1 and CDR2 are MDHEN and SYDVKM. This CDR3 spans 21 amino acids. The CDR3 sequence is CASSSIWLRPGLAGGQNEQFF. CDR3 sequence (DNA): TGTGCCAGCAGTTCTATCTGGCTCCGCCCGGGACTAGCGGGAGGGCAAAATGAGCAGTTCTTC.

This sequence joins TRBV10-2 and TRBJ1-2, with a weak D call TRBD1 (5 bases). Germline lookup yields CDR1 WSHSY and CDR2 SAAADI. CDR3 length: 16 residues. Trimming pared 2 bases from V and 1 base from J, leaving 14 bases between. The CDR3 protein is CASSEPGGTGNYGYTF. CDR3 DNA: TGCGCCAGCAGTGAGCCGGGGGGGACGGGTAACTATGGCTACACCTTC.

This clone occurred a few times. J is TRBJ2-5 and V is TRBV11-2, with D possibly being TRBD2 (5 bases). V lost 6 bases to trimming and J lost 4 bases, with 9 bases between them. Germline V gene sequence: CDR1 SGHAT, CDR2 FQNNGV. The CDR3 contains 12 residues. CDR3 region: CASRARGETQYF. The DNA of the CDR3 is TGTGCCAGCAGGGCTCGGGGAGAGACCCAGTACTTC.

This clone was seen just once. The chain couples TRBV27 to TRBJ1-2; the match to TRBD1 covers 7 bases. The CDR3 is 16 amino acids. V shed 2 bases, J shed 4 bases, and the junction held 10 bases outside the gene matches. Germline CDR1 MNHEY, CDR2 SMNVEV (reference sequence). DNA of the CDR3: TGTGCCAGCAGTTTACTCCCCCCGACAGGGTTCTATGGCTACACCTTC. Translating gives CASSLLPPTGFYGYTF.

This clone has just a few counts. The rearrangement uses TRBV21-1 and TRBJ1-2. TRBV21-1 constitutes a pseudogene. CDR3 length: 13 amino acids. The DNA for the CDR3 is TGTGCCAGCAGCAGACCCGGGAAAGAAAGCTACACCTTC. Its translation: CASSRPGKESYTF.

J is TRBJ1-5 and V is TRBV2, with TRBD1 as a possible D gene (6 bases). Trimming stripped 10 bases from V and 9 bases from J, with 16 bases between. CDR1 and CDR2 (germline): SNHLY, FYNNEI. This CDR3 region has 12 residues. CDR3 protein: CATKRGSTPQHF. CDR3 in DNA: TGTGCCACCAAGAGGGGGTCCACGCCCCAGCATTTT.

The rearrangement links TRBV6-4 to TRBJ1-5; D gene uncertain. Germline CDR1 is MRHNA and CDR2 is SNTAGT. Trimming left V 9 bases short and J 6 bases short, with 15 bases between. CDR3 length: 13 amino acids. Here the CDR3 DNA reads TGTGCCAGTAGAGGTCGGGAACGTCAGCCCCAGCATTTT. Its protein product is CASRGRERQPQHF.

The J gene is TRBJ2-7, the V gene TRBV5-1; maybe TRBD2 (7 bases). The CDR3 loop spans 15 amino acids. V shed 3 bases and J shed 0 bases, with 13 bases lying between them. Germline loops: CDR1 SGHRS, CDR2 YFSETQ. The CDR3 reads CASSSEGGSSYEQYF. DNA for the CDR3: TGCGCCAGCAGCTCCGAGGGGGGGAGCTCCTACGAGCAGTACTTC.

J is TRBJ2-1 and V is TRBV7-2, with TRBD2 matching 12 bases. Trimming at V came to 3 bases and at J to 8 bases, leaving 5 bases not matched to a gene. The CDR3 covers 15 residues. Germline V gene data show CDR1 as SGHTA and CDR2 as FQGNSA. CDR3 in DNA: TGTGCCAGCAGCTTTAGGGGACTAGCGGGTCATGAGCAGTTCTTC. Protein product: CASSFRGLAGHEQFF. Filled out from reference TRBV7-2 and TRBJ2-1, the complete variable domain reads GAGVSQSPSNKVTEKGKDVELRCDPISGHTALYWYRQSLGQGLEFLIYFQGNSAPDKSGLPSDRFSAERTGGSVSTLTIQRTQQEDSAVYLCASSFRGLAGHEQFFGPGTRLTVL.